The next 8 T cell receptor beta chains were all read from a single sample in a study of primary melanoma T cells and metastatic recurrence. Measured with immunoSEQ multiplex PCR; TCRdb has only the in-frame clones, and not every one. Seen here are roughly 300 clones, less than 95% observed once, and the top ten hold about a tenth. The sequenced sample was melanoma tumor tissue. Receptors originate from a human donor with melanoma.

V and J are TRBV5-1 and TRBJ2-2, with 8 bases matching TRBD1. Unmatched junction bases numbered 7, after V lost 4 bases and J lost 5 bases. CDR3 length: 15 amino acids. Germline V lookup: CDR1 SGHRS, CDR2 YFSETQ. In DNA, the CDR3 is TGCGCCAGCAGCCCGAGACAGGGGTGGACCGGGGAGCTGTTTTTT. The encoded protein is CASSPRQGWTGELFF.

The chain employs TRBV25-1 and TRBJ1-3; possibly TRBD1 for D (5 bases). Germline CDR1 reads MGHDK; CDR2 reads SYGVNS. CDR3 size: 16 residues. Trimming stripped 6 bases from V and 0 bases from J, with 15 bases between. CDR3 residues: CASRDSGTSSGNTIYF. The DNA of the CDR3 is TGTGCCAGCAGGGACTCAGGGACGAGCTCTGGAAACACCATATATTTT.

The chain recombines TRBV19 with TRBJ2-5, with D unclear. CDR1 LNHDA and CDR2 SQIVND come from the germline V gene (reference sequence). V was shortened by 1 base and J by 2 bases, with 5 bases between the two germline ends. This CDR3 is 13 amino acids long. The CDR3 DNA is TGTGCCAGTAGTATAGGGCGGCAAGAGACCCAGTACTTC. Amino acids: CASSIGRQETQYF.

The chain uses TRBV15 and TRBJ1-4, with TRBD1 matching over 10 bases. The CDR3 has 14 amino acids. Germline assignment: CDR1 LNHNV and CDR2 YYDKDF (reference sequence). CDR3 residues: CASSLDRGHEKLFF. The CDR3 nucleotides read TGTGCTAGCAGCTTAGACAGGGGGCATGAAAAACTGTTTTTT.

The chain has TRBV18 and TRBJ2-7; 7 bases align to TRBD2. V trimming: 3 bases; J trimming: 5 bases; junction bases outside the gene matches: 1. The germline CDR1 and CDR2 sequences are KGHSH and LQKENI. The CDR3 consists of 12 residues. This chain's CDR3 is CASSPSGDEQYF. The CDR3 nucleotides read TGTGCCAGCTCACCGAGCGGGGACGAGCAGTACTTC.

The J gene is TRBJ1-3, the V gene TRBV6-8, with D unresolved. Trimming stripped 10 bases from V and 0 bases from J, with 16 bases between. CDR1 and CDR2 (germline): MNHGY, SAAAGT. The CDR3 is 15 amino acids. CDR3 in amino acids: CAIRHPRNSGNTIYF. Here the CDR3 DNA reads TGTGCCATCAGGCACCCCCGGAACTCTGGAAACACCATATATTTT.

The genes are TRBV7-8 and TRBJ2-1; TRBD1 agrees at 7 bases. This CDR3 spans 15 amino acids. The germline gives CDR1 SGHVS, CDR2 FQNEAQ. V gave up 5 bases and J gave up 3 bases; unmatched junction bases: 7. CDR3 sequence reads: CASSLQGTFYNEQFF. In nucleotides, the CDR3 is TGTGCCAGCAGCCTACAGGGGACATTCTACAATGAGCAGTTCTTC. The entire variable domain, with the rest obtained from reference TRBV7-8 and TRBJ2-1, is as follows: GAGVSQSPRYKVAKRGQDVALRCDPISGHVSLFWYQQALGQGPEFLTYFQNEAQLDKSGLPSDRFFAERPEGSVSTLKIQRTQQEDSAVYLCASSLQGTFYNEQFFGPGTRLTVL.

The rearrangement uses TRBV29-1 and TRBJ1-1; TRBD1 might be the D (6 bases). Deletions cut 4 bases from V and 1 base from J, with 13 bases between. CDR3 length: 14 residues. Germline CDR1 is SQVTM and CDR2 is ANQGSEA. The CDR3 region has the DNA TGCAGCGTTGCGGGGGGCCGCGGGAACACTGAAGCTTTCTTT. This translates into CSVAGGRGNTEAFF.